The source of this TCR beta chain is a study of cytomegalovirus exposure and HLA in healthy donors. This PCR relied on a set of 60 Vbeta primers and 13 Jbeta primers. TCRdb's table, derived via immunoSEQ multiplex PCR, lists solely in-frame clones and lacks some. This table has about 180,000 clones, around three quarters appearing once. There are 14 residues in the CDR3. Looked up from germline, CDR1 is SQVTM and CDR2 is ANQGSEA. V lost 7 bases, J lost 1 base, and 7 bases stayed unmatched. General study results and limits: The study put 150 to 200 TCR beta chains on its list as cytomegalovirus-associated. Later on, an analysis showed TCR association rates differing by HLA locus, with DRB1 the most and HLA-C the fewest.

On this clone itself: The antigen is not known.

This chain connects TRBV29-1 to TRBJ1-1; TRBD1 matches 9 bases. The source material was PBMCs. This clonotype was obtained from a young woman in good health and CMV-seronegative. The CDR3 bases are TGCAGCGGAGTGATGACAGGGGGGAACACTGAAGCTTTCTTT. It codes for CSGVMTGGNTEAFF.